The source of this TCR beta chain is a study of cytomegalovirus exposure and HLA in healthy donors. Points from the study as a whole: In a later analysis, a missense DCLRE1C variant was linked to TCR beta V- and J-gene trimming. Researchers reported that a few CMV-associated chains were confirmed in vitro as CMV antigen-specific.

To note about this clone: Its target is not known. One junction end does not reproduce the germline sequence, and a read error may be involved.

The PCR had 60 Vbeta and 13 Jbeta primers. TCRdb keeps only in-frame clones here, not all; method: immunoSEQ multiplex PCR. Of more than 140,000 clones in the sample, 70% to 85% were seen once. CDR1 and CDR2 (germline): LGHNA, YNFKEQ. The CDR3 has 15 amino acids. This chain links TRBV4-2 with TRBJ1-2; no reliable D call. The TCR was taken from a woman aged 40-49 years in good health and CMV-seronegative. Input material: PBMCs. The CDR3 nucleotides are TGTGCCAGCAGCCAAGAGACCGGCGGTAACTATGTCTACACCTTC. Residues: CASSQETGGNYVYTF.